Shown below are 5 T cell receptor beta chains from a single sample sequenced in a study of OX40 agonist ivuxolimab in advanced cancers. The library relied on the immunoSEQ multiplex PCR assay. Here the immuneACCESS table is served through TCRdb, limited to in-frame sequences with V and J called. Missing clones are a known gap in these copies; in checked studies unresolved V genes cover under half, and the rest lacks a known reason. This sample gives tens of thousands of clones in total; under 85% of them show up just once. The top ten constitute 3% to 4.5% of the sample. The input for sequencing was CD4+ or CD8+ T cells sorted from blood, taken in a trial of the OX40 agonist ivuxolimab. The receptors stem from an adult with an advanced solid tumor such as melanoma, head and neck, liver or kidney cancer.

The chain carries TRBV30 and TRBJ2-7, with D unresolved. The CDR3 is made up of 14 amino acids. CDR1 GTSNPN and CDR2 SVGIG come from the germline V gene (reference sequence). V lost 0 bases and J 5 bases, leaving 14 bases between the germline ends. CDR3 coding DNA: TGTGCCTGGAGTGTACAAGCCTACAACCACGAGCAGTACTTC. Protein: CAWSVQAYNHEQYF.

This CDR3 is CASSLSGTSEIYEQYF. DNA of the CDR3: TGTGCCAGCAGTTTATCCGGGACTAGCGAGATCTACGAGCAGTACTTC. The rearrangement links TRBV28 to TRBJ2-7, with 10 bases fitting TRBD2. Germline V gene lookup returns CDR1 MDHEN and CDR2 SYDVKM. Trimming took 1 base from V and 3 from J; bases not matched to a gene: 6. This CDR3 has 16 residues.

This clone was recorded only once. The chain uses TRBV4-1 and TRBJ2-3; 11 nucleotides align to TRBD2. The CDR3 is 14 residues long. Trimming took 1 base from V and 6 from J; bases not matched to a gene: 0. CDR1 is MGHRA, CDR2 YSYEKL, per germline. The CDR3 DNA follows: TGCGCCAGCAGCCAAGTAGCGGGAGGGGATACGCAGTATTTT. This encodes CASSQVAGGDTQYF.

This clone appeared a few times. This chain connects TRBV5-1 to TRBJ1-1, with D possibly matching TRBD1 (6 bases). This CDR3 has 13 residues. Germline loops: CDR1 SGHRS, CDR2 YFSETQ. The germline V and J ends were trimmed by 0 bases and 4 bases, with 7 bases remaining between them. For the CDR3, the DNA is TGCGCCAGCAGCTTGGTACAGGGCACTGAAGCTTTCTTT. Translated: CASSLVQGTEAFF.

V gene TRBV7-9 combines with J gene TRBJ2-6; D is possibly TRBD1 (6 bases). The CDR3 is 18 amino acids. Trimming left V 4 bases short and J 1 base short, with 17 bases between. Germline V gives CDR1 SEHNR, CDR2 FQNEAQ (reference sequence). For the CDR3, the DNA is TGTGCCAGCAGCTCCCCAGGGGTTTGGCCTTCTGGGGCCAACGTCCTGACTTTC. It codes for CASSSPGVWPSGANVLTF. The full variable domain, completed using reference TRBV7-9 and TRBJ2-6, is DTGVSQNPRHKITKRGQNVTFRCDPISEHNRLYWYRQTLGQGPEFLTYFQNEAQLEKSRLLSDRFSAERPKGSFSTLEIQRTEQGDSAMYLCASSSPGVWPSGANVLTFGAGSRLTVL.